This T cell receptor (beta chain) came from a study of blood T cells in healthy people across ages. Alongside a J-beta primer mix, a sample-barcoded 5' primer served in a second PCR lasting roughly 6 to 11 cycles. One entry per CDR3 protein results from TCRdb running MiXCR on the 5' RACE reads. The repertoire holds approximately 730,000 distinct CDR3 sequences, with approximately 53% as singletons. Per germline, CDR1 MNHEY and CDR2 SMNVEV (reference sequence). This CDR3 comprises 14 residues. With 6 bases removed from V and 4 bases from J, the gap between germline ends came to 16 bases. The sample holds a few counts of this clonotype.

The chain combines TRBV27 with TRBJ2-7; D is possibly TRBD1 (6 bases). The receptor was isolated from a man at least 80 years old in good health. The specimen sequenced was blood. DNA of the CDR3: TGTGCCAGCAGGATCACAGGGAAGACGTACGAGCAGTACTTC. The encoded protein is CASRITGKTYEQYF.